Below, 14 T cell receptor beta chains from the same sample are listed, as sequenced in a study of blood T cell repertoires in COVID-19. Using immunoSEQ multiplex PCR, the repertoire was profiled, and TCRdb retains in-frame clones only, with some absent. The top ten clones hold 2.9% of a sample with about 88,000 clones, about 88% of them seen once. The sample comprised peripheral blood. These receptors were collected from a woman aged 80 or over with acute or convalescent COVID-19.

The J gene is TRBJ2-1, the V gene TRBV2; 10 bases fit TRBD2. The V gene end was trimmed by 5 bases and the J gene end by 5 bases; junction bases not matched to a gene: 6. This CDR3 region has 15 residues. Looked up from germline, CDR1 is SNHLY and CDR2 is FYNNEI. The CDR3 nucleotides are TGTGCCAGCAGTCCTAGCGGGGGAGGGAACAATGAGCAGTTCTTC. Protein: CASSPSGGGNNEQFF.

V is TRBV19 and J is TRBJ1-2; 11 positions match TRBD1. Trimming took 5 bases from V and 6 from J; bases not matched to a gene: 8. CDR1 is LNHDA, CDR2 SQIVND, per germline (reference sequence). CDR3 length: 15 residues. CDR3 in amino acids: CASSPLGQGADGYTF. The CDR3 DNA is TGTGCCAGTAGTCCCCTCGGACAGGGGGCGGATGGCTACACCTTC.

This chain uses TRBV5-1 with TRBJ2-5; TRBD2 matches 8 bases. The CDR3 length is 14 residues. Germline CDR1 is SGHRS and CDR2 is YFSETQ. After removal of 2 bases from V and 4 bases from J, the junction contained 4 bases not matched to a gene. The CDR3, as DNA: TGCGCCAGCAGCTTAGGGACTAGAGGAGAGACCCAGTACTTC. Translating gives CASSLGTRGETQYF. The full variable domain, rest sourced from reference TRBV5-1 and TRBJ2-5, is KAGVTQTPRYLIKTRGQQVTLSCSPISGHRSVSWYQQTPGQGLQFLFEYFSETQRNKGNFPGRFSGRQFSNSRSEMNVSTLELGDSALYLCASSLGTRGETQYFGPGTRLLVL.

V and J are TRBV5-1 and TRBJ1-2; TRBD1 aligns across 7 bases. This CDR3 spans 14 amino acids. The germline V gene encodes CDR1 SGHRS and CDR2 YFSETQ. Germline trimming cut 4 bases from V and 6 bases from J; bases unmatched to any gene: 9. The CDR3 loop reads CASSLGQAINGYTF. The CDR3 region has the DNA TGCGCCAGCAGCCTTGGACAGGCGATAAATGGCTACACCTTC.

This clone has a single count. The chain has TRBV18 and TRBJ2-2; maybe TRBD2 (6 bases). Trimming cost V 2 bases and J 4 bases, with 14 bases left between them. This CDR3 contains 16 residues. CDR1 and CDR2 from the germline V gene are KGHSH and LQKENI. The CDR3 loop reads CASSPRGPGLTGELFF. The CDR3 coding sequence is TGTGCCAGCTCACCAAGGGGTCCGGGACTCACCGGGGAGCTGTTTTTT. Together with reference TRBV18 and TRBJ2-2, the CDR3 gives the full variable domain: NAGVMQNPRHLVRRRGQEARLRCSPMKGHSHVYWYRQLPEEGLKFMVYLQKENIIDESGMPKERFSAEFPKEGPSILRIQQVVRGDSAAYFCASSPRGPGLTGELFFGEGSRLTVL.

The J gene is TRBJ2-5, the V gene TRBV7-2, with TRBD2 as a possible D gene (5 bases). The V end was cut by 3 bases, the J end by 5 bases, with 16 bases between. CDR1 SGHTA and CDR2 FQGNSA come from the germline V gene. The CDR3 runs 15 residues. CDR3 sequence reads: CASSFYGVRGETQYF. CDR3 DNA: TGTGCCAGCAGCTTCTACGGGGTTCGTGGGGAGACCCAGTACTTC.

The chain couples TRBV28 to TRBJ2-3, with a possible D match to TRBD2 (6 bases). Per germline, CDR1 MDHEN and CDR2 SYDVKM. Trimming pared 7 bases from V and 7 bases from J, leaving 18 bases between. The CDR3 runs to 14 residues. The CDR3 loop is CASTSGTLGNTQYF. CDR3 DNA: TGTGCCAGCACCTCCGGGACTCTCGGCAATACGCAGTATTTT.

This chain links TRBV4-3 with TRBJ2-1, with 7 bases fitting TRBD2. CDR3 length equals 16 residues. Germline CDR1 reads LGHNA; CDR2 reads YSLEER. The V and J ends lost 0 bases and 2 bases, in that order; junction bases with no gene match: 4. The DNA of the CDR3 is TGCGCCAGCAGCCAAGAAATGGCGGGAGCCTACAATGAGCAGTTCTTC. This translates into CASSQEMAGAYNEQFF.

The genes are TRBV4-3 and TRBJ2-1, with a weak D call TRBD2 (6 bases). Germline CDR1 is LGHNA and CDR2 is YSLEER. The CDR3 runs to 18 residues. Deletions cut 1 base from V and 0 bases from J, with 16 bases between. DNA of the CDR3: TGCGCCAGCAGCCAAGGGTACCGGGACTCGCGCTCCTACAATGAGCAGTTCTTC. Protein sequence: CASSQGYRDSRSYNEQFF.

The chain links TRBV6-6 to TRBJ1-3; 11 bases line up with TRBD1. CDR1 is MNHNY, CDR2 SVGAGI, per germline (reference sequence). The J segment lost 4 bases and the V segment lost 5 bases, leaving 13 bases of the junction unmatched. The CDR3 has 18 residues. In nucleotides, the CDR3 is TGTGCCAGCAGTCCCCCGGGACAGGGGGTTGGTGGCGGAAACACCATATATTTT. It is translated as CASSPPGQGVGGGNTIYF.

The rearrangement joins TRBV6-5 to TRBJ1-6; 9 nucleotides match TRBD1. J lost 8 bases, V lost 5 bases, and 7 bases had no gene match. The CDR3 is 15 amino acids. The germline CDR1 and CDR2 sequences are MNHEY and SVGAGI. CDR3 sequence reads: CASSLLGDRDSPLHF. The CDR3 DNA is TGTGCCAGCAGTCTACTTGGGGACAGGGATTCACCCCTCCACTTT.

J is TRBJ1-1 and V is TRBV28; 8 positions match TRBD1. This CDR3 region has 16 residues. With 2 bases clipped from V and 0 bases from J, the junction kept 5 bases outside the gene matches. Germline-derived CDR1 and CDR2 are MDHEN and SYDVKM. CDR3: CASSLGAGGVNTEAFF. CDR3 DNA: TGTGCCAGCAGTTTAGGGGCAGGGGGCGTGAACACTGAAGCTTTCTTT.

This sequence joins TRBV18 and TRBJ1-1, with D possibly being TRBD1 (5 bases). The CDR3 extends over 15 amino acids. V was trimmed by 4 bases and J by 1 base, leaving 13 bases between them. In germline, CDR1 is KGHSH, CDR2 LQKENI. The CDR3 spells CASSLSSGGNTEAFF. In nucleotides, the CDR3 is TGTGCCAGCTCACTCTCCAGCGGGGGGAACACTGAAGCTTTCTTT.

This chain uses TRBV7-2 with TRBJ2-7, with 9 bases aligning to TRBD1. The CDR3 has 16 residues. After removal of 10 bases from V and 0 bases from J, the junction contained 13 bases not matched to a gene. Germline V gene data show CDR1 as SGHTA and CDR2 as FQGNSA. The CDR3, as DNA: TGTGCCACTACACCCGGGACAGGGAGGTTCTCCTACGAGCAGTACTTC. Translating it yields CATTPGTGRFSYEQYF.